A single sample gave rise to the 28 T cell receptor beta chains below, sequenced in a study of blood T cell repertoires in COVID-19. The protocol was immunoSEQ multiplex PCR, while the TCRdb copy is restricted to in-frame clones and leaves out a portion. The table records around 150,000 clones, under 85% of them present only once. Source material: peripheral blood. These receptors were obtained from a human donor in a cohort sampled during active COVID-19.

This chain links TRBV11-3 with TRBJ2-1; 9 nucleotides match TRBD1. This CDR3 contains 17 residues. Germline CDR1 and CDR2: SGHNT and YENEEA. With V trimmed by 0 bases and J by 5 bases, 8 bases remained unmatched. CDR3 protein: CASSLDNLRDRDNEQFF. In nucleotides, the CDR3 is TGTGCCAGCAGCTTAGATAATCTTCGGGACAGGGACAATGAGCAGTTCTTC. The variable domain in full, with the rest retrieved from reference TRBV11-3 and TRBJ2-1, is EAGVVQSPRYKIIEKKQPVAFWCNPISGHNTLYWYLQNLGQGPELLIRYENEEAVDDSQLPKDRFSAERLKGVDSTLKIQPAELGDSAVYLCASSLDNLRDRDNEQFFGPGTRLTVL.

The rearrangement uses TRBV5-1 and TRBJ2-3; D remains ambiguous. Germline V gene data show CDR1 as SGHRS and CDR2 as YFSETQ. This CDR3 contains 12 residues. The V gene lost 4 bases and the J gene lost 6 bases, with 9 bases spanning the gap. The CDR3 bases are TGCGCCAGCAGCATTGGCCCCGATACGCAGTATTTT. It is translated as CASSIGPDTQYF.

V and J are TRBV24-1 and TRBJ2-1, with 7 bases matching TRBD2. The CDR3 runs 15 residues. The ends lost 3 bases at V and 7 bases at J; junction bases unmatched: 8. Germline CDR1 is KGHDR and CDR2 is SFDVKD. The CDR3 nucleotides read TGTGCCACCAGTGATCCGCTAGCGGATCCTAATGAGCAGTTCTTC. It encodes CATSDPLADPNEQFF.

The chain recombines TRBV7-2 with TRBJ2-7, with TRBD2 matching over 11 bases. The germline gives CDR1 SGHTA, CDR2 FQGNSA. This CDR3 comprises 14 residues. J lost 3 bases, V lost 5 bases, and 3 bases had no gene match. CDR3 nucleotide sequence: TGTGCCAGCAGCCGCGGGACTAGCGGCTACGAGCAGTACTTC. Its protein product is CASSRGTSGYEQYF.

V gene TRBV18 combines with J gene TRBJ1-2, with 10 bases identical to TRBD1. V lost 2 bases, J lost 13 bases, and 10 bases stayed unmatched. The length of the CDR3 is 14 residues. Germline CDR1 KGHSH, CDR2 LQKENI. CDR3 protein: CASSPKPGQGFFTF. The CDR3 nucleotides are TGTGCCAGCTCACCAAAACCGGGACAGGGGTTCTTCACCTTC. The full variable domain, with the rest looked up from reference TRBV18 and TRBJ1-2, is NAGVMQNPRHLVRRRGQEARLRCSPMKGHSHVYWYRQLPEEGLKFMVYLQKENIIDESGMPKERFSAEFPKEGPSILRIQQVVRGDSAAYFCASSPKPGQGFFTFGSGTRLTVV.

The gene calls are TRBV12-3 or TRBV12-4 and TRBJ1-4; D possibly corresponds to TRBD1 (6 bases). The CDR3 is made up of 13 amino acids. Trimming stripped 7 bases from V and 5 bases from J, with 11 bases between. CDR3 nucleotides: TGTGCCAGCAACCGACAGGTCAATGAAAAACTGTTTTTT. This codes for CASNRQVNEKLFF.

The genes are TRBV3-1 (or the pseudogene TRBV3-2) and TRBJ2-5, with 7 bases matching TRBD1. The length of the CDR3 is 13 residues. V lost 6 bases to trimming and J lost 5 bases; unmatched junction nucleotides: 6. Germline CDR1 is LGHDT and CDR2 is YNNKEL (reference sequence). CDR3 protein: CASSYRGMETQYF. CDR3 nucleotide sequence: TGTGCCAGCAGTTACAGGGGAATGGAGACCCAGTACTTC.

This clone was seen only a few times. V usage is TRBV5-1 and J usage is TRBJ2-2; D call uncertain. Trimming cost V 0 bases and J 2 bases, with 8 bases left between them. Germline V gene data show CDR1 as SGHRS and CDR2 as YFSETQ. The CDR3 totals 15 residues. This CDR3 is CASSLGQLNTGELFF. In DNA, the CDR3 is TGCGCCAGCAGCTTGGGGCAGTTAAACACCGGGGAGCTGTTTTTT.

The chain joins TRBV6-5 to TRBJ2-4; the D gene is possibly TRBD2 (7 bases). Germline CDR1 and CDR2: MNHEY and SVGAGI. The CDR3 contains 15 residues. Deletions cut 6 bases from V and 7 bases from J, with 19 bases between. The CDR3 reads CASSPGGGGHNIQYF. The CDR3, as DNA: TGTGCCAGCAGCCCCGGTGGGGGGGGCCACAACATTCAGTACTTC.

This clone was detected only once. V gene TRBV6-2 or TRBV6-3 combines with J gene TRBJ2-1, with a tentative D call TRBD2 (6 bases). The CDR3 covers 14 residues. The V gene lost 5 bases and the J gene lost 4 bases, with 12 bases spanning the gap. Germline lookup yields CDR1 MNHEY and CDR2 SVGEGT. In DNA form, the CDR3 reads TGTGCCAGCAGTCCCCAGCGGGTATACAATGAGCAGTTCTTC. Translating gives CASSPQRVYNEQFF.

The gene calls are TRBV5-4 and TRBJ1-2; D ambiguous. There are 13 residues in the CDR3. Trimming pared 4 bases from V and 2 bases from J, leaving 9 bases between. Germline V CDR1 and CDR2: SGHNT, YYREEE (reference sequence). In nucleotides, the CDR3 is TGTGCCAGCAGCCCGAGCGCCAACTATGGCTACACCTTC. Translated: CASSPSANYGYTF.

CDR3 bases: TGTGCCAGCAGCTTGGGCAGGCAGTCCACAGATACGCAGTATTTT. Its translation: CASSLGRQSTDTQYF. The chain recombines TRBV5-8 with TRBJ2-3, with unresolved D. V lost 0 bases to trimming and J lost 2 bases, with 10 bases between them. The CDR3 has 15 residues. CDR1 and CDR2 from the germline V gene are SGHTS and YDEGEE.

This chain connects TRBV4-2 to TRBJ1-1; D remains unclear. The ends were cut back, 0 bases at V and 3 bases at J, with 23 bases in the middle. This CDR3 contains 19 residues. The germline V gene has CDR1 LGHNA and CDR2 YNFKEQ. The chain's CDR3 is CASSQEANVGRNWDTEAFF. CDR3 in DNA: TGTGCCAGCAGCCAAGAGGCCAACGTGGGGAGGAACTGGGACACTGAAGCTTTCTTT.

This chain uses TRBV19 with TRBJ1-4; D perhaps matches TRBD1 (6 bases). Trimming pared 4 bases from V and 6 bases from J, leaving 18 bases between. From germline, CDR1 is LNHDA and CDR2 SQIVND (reference sequence). The CDR3 has 16 residues. CDR3 protein: CASSTTGTRTYEKLFF. CDR3 DNA: TGTGCCAGTAGTACGACCGGGACACGGACCTATGAAAAACTGTTTTTT.

This clone rates as medium-sized. The V and J genes are TRBV11-1 and TRBJ2-6, with D unclear. Trimming took off 4 bases at V and 4 bases at J, with 11 bases between the two ends. From germline, CDR1 is SGHAT and CDR2 FQDESV (reference sequence). The CDR3 has 15 amino acids. The chain's CDR3 is CASSWAKSGANVLTF. CDR3 nucleotides: TGTGCCAGCAGCTGGGCCAAGTCCGGGGCCAACGTCCTGACTTTC.

The rearrangement uses TRBV5-1 and TRBJ2-2; 8 bases align to TRBD2. The germline gives CDR1 SGHRS, CDR2 YFSETQ. The V and J ends lost 7 bases and 2 bases, in that order; junction bases with no gene match: 4. The CDR3 totals 14 residues. As DNA, the CDR3 is TGCGCCAGCCGGAGCGGGGGAAACACCGGGGAGCTGTTTTTT. Encoded protein: CASRSGGNTGELFF.

The CDR3 coding sequence is TGTGCCAGCTCACCAAGGGACAGGGCCGGAGGCTACACCTTC. Amino acid sequence: CASSPRDRAGGYTF. The V call is TRBV18, the J call TRBJ1-2; 9 bases map to TRBD1. There are 14 residues in the CDR3. Germline V CDR1 and CDR2: KGHSH, LQKENI. Trimming at V came to 2 bases and at J to 8 bases, leaving 6 bases not matched to a gene.

J is TRBJ1-2 and V is TRBV29-1; no clear D gene. The CDR3 totals 9 residues. Trimming removed 5 bases at V and 7 bases at J, with 5 bases between. CDR1 is SQVTM, CDR2 ANQGSEA, per germline. The CDR3 region is CSVSSGYTF. The CDR3, as DNA: TGCAGCGTTTCGTCTGGCTACACCTTC.

The J gene is TRBJ1-6, the V gene TRBV23-1; D remains ambiguous. TRBV23-1 is given ORF status, its function remaining uncertain. This CDR3 comprises 22 residues. V was clipped by 8 bases and J by 0 bases, with 32 bases between them. In DNA, the CDR3 is TGCGCCAGCTCTGGCACCTCAACGTCACGGGTTGTTTTCGGCTCCTATAATTCACCCCTCCACTTT. Residues: CASSGTSTSRVVFGSYNSPLHF.

The CDR3 DNA reads TGCGCCAGCAGCTTGGCAGGGGCCACTGAAGCTTTCTTT. This gives the protein CASSLAGATEAFF. V usage is TRBV5-1 and J usage is TRBJ1-1, with a weak D call TRBD1 (6 bases). V lost 0 bases and J 4 bases, leaving 7 bases between the germline ends. The germline V gene has CDR1 SGHRS and CDR2 YFSETQ. The CDR3 has 13 residues.

The chain uses TRBV7-2 and TRBJ2-1; 11 bases are a match to TRBD2. Looked up from germline, CDR1 is SGHTA and CDR2 is FQGNSA. This CDR3 is built from 15 residues. The J segment lost 7 bases and the V segment lost 5 bases, leaving 7 bases of the junction unmatched. CDR3 coding DNA: TGTGCCAGCAGCGAACTAGCGGGGGCCGGGAATGAGCAGTTCTTC. Protein product: CASSELAGAGNEQFF.

The rearrangement uses TRBV5-6 and TRBJ2-3, with TRBD2 matching 9 bases. This CDR3 comprises 15 residues. CDR1 is SGHDT, CDR2 YYEEEE, per germline. V was clipped by 4 bases and J by 2 bases; unmatched bases: 5. CDR3 DNA sequence: TGTGCCAGCAGCCGTAGCGGGGGTCTCACAGATACGCAGTATTTT. It encodes CASSRSGGLTDTQYF.

The chain couples TRBV11-2 to TRBJ2-7, with D perhaps matching TRBD2 (5 bases). CDR3 size: 14 residues. Trimming removed 0 bases at V and 6 bases at J, with 12 bases between. Germline loops: CDR1 SGHAT, CDR2 FQNNGV. The CDR3 here is CASSLDQIGIEQYF. The DNA for the CDR3 is TGTGCCAGCAGCTTAGATCAAATCGGGATCGAGCAGTACTTC.

The V and J genes are TRBV29-1 and TRBJ1-1; 9 bases agree with TRBD1. This CDR3 has 13 amino acids. With V trimmed by 4 bases and J by 1 base, 1 base remained unmatched. Germline CDR1 SQVTM, CDR2 ANQGSEA. The CDR3 region is CSVGTGENTEAFF. In nucleotides, the CDR3 is TGCAGCGTTGGGACAGGGGAGAACACTGAAGCTTTCTTT.

The chain links TRBV4-1 to TRBJ2-1, with a tentative D call TRBD2 (7 bases). The germline gives CDR1 MGHRA, CDR2 YSYEKL. The germline V and J ends were trimmed by 5 bases and 9 bases, with 14 bases remaining between them. There are 13 residues in the CDR3. The CDR3 region is CASSGTGGGEQFF. As DNA, the CDR3 is TGCGCCAGCAGCGGGACGGGGGGCGGTGAGCAGTTCTTC.

This chain uses TRBV5-1 with TRBJ2-3, with 8 bases matching TRBD1. CDR1 and CDR2 from the germline V gene are SGHRS and YFSETQ. Trimming at V came to 4 bases and at J to 2 bases, leaving 9 bases not matched to a gene. The CDR3 has 16 residues. This chain's CDR3 is CASSPAQGAHTDTQYF. CDR3 bases: TGCGCCAGCAGCCCCGCGCAGGGGGCCCACACAGATACGCAGTATTTT.

This chain links TRBV6-1 with TRBJ1-1; the match to TRBD1 covers 7 bases. V dropped 1 base and J dropped 0; count of bases not matched to a gene: 2. The CDR3 is 15 residues long. The germline CDR1 and CDR2 sequences are MNHNS and SASEGT. The CDR3, as DNA: TGTGCCAGCAGTGAAGAGGGGACAGTGAACACTGAAGCTTTCTTT. It codes for CASSEEGTVNTEAFF.

This rearrangement joins TRBV7-2 to TRBJ2-1; TRBD1 might be the D (6 bases). CDR3 length: 16 amino acids. V was trimmed by 5 bases and J by 2 bases, leaving 16 bases between them. CDR1 and CDR2 from the germline V gene are SGHTA and FQGNSA. The CDR3 nucleotides read TGTGCCAGCAGCACGGGGACATCTGCGACCTACAATGAGCAGTTCTTC. It encodes CASSTGTSATYNEQFF.